These 10 T cell receptor beta chains originate from one sample sequenced in a study of shared clonotypes between healthy human individuals (dated by TCRdb to 2020 to 2022). Library preparation used the immunoSEQ multiplex PCR assay. TCRdb provides this immuneACCESS table in a form limited to in-frame rearrangements. Some clones are lacking; in checked studies, under half of them reflect an unresolved V gene, and why the rest are absent is not known. The sample table holds about 1 million clones, of which around four fifths were seen once. Of the sample, 1.4% to 1.5% is held by the ten largest clones. Sequenced input: memory CD4+ T cells sorted from blood. The label giving this sample's cell subset or site can be read as: CD45RA-negative fraction. The receptors originated from a man aged 18 to 35 in good health.

The rearrangement joins TRBV7-9 to TRBJ2-3; D uncertain. The CDR3 extends over 12 amino acids. The germline CDR1 and CDR2 sequences are SEHNR and FQNEAQ (reference sequence). The ends were cut back, 3 bases at V and 6 bases at J, with 7 bases in the middle. This CDR3 is CASSFHRDTQYF. As DNA, the CDR3 is TGTGCCAGCAGCTTCCATCGGGATACGCAGTATTTT.

The chain couples TRBV6-5 to TRBJ2-7, with a possible D match to TRBD2 (6 bases). The V and J ends lost 6 bases and 6 bases respectively, with 15 bases between them. Looked up from germline, CDR1 is MNHEY and CDR2 is SVGAGI. The CDR3 is made up of 13 amino acids. Here the CDR3 reads CASSQLATFEQYF. The CDR3 coding sequence is TGTGCCAGCAGCCAACTAGCCACCTTCGAGCAGTACTTC.

The V call is TRBV5-1, the J call TRBJ2-6; D gene ambiguous. The CDR3 spans 15 residues. The germline CDR1 and CDR2 sequences are SGHRS and YFSETQ. The V gene lost 1 base and the J gene lost 0 bases, with 5 bases spanning the gap. CDR3 loop: CASSLFSSGANVLTF. CDR3 bases: TGCGCCAGCAGCTTGTTCAGCTCTGGGGCCAACGTCCTGACTTTC.

The CDR3, as DNA: TGTGCCAGCAGTTTTTTTTTCGGGACCTCCTCTGGCGAGCAGTACTTC. Translating it yields CASSFFFGTSSGEQYF. The V call is TRBV28, the J call TRBJ2-7, with D perhaps TRBD1 or TRBD2 (5 bases each). Germline V CDR1 and CDR2: MDHEN, SYDVKM. The CDR3 runs to 16 residues. V lost 3 bases, J lost 6 bases, and 21 bases lay in between.

The genes are TRBV7-9 and TRBJ1-1; 8 bases are a match to TRBD1. Germline CDR1 is SEHNR and CDR2 is FQNEAQ (reference sequence). The CDR3 is 16 residues long. Trimming cost V 5 bases and J 1 base; bases outside gene matches: 9. The CDR3 region is CASSPGPGGQNTEAFF. Here the CDR3 DNA reads TGTGCCAGCAGCCCAGGGCCAGGGGGCCAGAACACTGAAGCTTTCTTT.

This clone was counted once. The rearrangement uses TRBV27 and TRBJ2-7; 8 bases are a match to TRBD2. V dropped 5 bases and J dropped 6; count of bases not matched to a gene: 15. The germline gives CDR1 MNHEY, CDR2 SMNVEV (reference sequence). This CDR3 is built from 16 residues. CDR3 sequence: CASSISHARGEVEQYF. CDR3 sequence (DNA): TGTGCCAGCAGTATAAGCCACGCGCGGGGGGAGGTCGAGCAGTACTTC.

The chain carries TRBV5-4 and TRBJ1-2, with D unclear. From germline, CDR1 is SGHNT and CDR2 YYREEE (reference sequence). The CDR3 spans 15 residues. With 1 base removed from V and 2 bases from J, the gap between germline ends came to 12 bases. CDR3 coding DNA: TGTGCCAGCAGCTTGATCCAGGACCTCAACTATGGCTACACCTTC. Protein product: CASSLIQDLNYGYTF.

This chain joins TRBV7-6 and TRBJ1-4, with no clear D. The germline gives CDR1 SGHVS, CDR2 FNYEAQ. CDR3 size: 16 residues. V shed 5 bases and J shed 1 base, with 14 bases lying between them. CDR3 amino acids: CASSIRPPGTNEKLFF. CDR3 in DNA: TGTGCCAGCAGCATCAGGCCCCCCGGAACTAATGAAAAACTGTTTTTT.

The V call is TRBV25-1, the J call TRBJ1-4; D ambiguous. The length of the CDR3 is 15 residues. CDR1 and CDR2 (germline): MGHDK, SYGVNS. The V end was cut by 4 bases, the J end by 5 bases, with 14 bases between. For the CDR3, the DNA is TGTGCCAGCAGTGGCTCTCCGGTAGGGAATGAAAAACTGTTTTTT. Translation: CASSGSPVGNEKLFF.

This chain connects TRBV29-1 to TRBJ2-2, with TRBD1 as a possible D gene (5 bases). V was trimmed by 4 bases and J by 0 bases, leaving 9 bases between them. The germline gives CDR1 SQVTM, CDR2 ANQGSEA. The CDR3 loop spans 14 amino acids. CDR3 sequence reads: CSVVPGTNTGELFF. The CDR3 coding sequence is TGCAGCGTTGTCCCAGGGACGAACACCGGGGAGCTGTTTTTT.